The 23 T cell receptor beta chains reported below all come from one sample, sequenced in a study of cytomegalovirus exposure and HLA in healthy donors (dated by TCRdb to 2017 to 2019). Libraries were constructed by the immunoSEQ multiplex PCR assay. For the multiplex PCR, a mixture combining 60 forward primers for TCR Vbeta segments and 13 reverse primers for TCR Jbeta segments was used. TCRdb retrieved this table from immuneACCESS and kept in-frame rearrangements only. Not all clones are present; in checked studies, unresolved V genes account for under half, and no reason is known for the remainder. This sample holds about 150,000 clones; about 79% were observed only once. The ten most abundant clones make up under 8% of the sample. The source material was PBMCs. These receptor sequences come from a man aged 45-65 years in good health and CMV-seropositive.

The chain employs TRBV11-3 and TRBJ2-5, with D possibly matching TRBD2 (6 bases). The CDR3 is made up of 16 amino acids. CDR1 is SGHNT, CDR2 YENEEA, per germline. The V end was cut by 5 bases, the J end by 4 bases, with 20 bases between. The DNA for the CDR3 is TGTGCCAGCAGCCAAGGGAGGAGCGTTCAGCGAGAGACCCAGTACTTC. Protein sequence: CASSQGRSVQRETQYF.

The rearrangement joins TRBV7-9 to TRBJ1-2; 7 bases agree with TRBD1. The CDR3 loop spans 14 amino acids. V lost 2 bases and J lost 5; bases outside the gene matches: 5. The germline gives CDR1 SEHNR, CDR2 FQNEAQ (reference sequence). CDR3 residues: CASSLNQGEYGYTF. The CDR3 DNA follows: TGTGCCAGCAGCTTAAATCAGGGGGAGTATGGCTACACCTTC.

This CDR3 is CASHSGGRGLFF. The CDR3 nucleotides are TGTGCCAGCCATAGCGGGGGAAGAGGGCTGTTTTTT. V and J are TRBV6-1 and TRBJ1-4; tentatively, D is TRBD1 (5 bases). In germline, CDR1 is MNHNS, CDR2 SASEGT. The CDR3 loop spans 12 amino acids. V was clipped by 8 bases and J by 14 bases, with 18 bases between them.

The DNA for the CDR3 is TGTGCCAGCAGCGCGTCGGGTTCTGGAGGGGCCAACGTCCTGACTTTC. Translating gives CASSASGSGGANVLTF. The V call is TRBV5-5, the J call TRBJ2-6; D uncertain. Trimming took 4 bases from V and 4 from J, leaving 15 bases between them. The CDR3 length is 16 residues. In germline, CDR1 is SGHKS, CDR2 YYEKEE (reference sequence).

The rearrangement joins TRBV11-2 to TRBJ2-2; D not resolved. V lost 1 base to trimming and J lost 2 bases, with 8 bases between them. The CDR3 loop spans 15 amino acids. In germline, CDR1 is SGHAT, CDR2 FQNNGV. CDR3 in DNA: TGTGCCAGCAGCTTAGGAAGACACAACACCGGGGAGCTGTTTTTT. Translation: CASSLGRHNTGELFF.

The rearrangement joins TRBV6-5 to TRBJ1-5; 10 bases are a match to TRBD1. Trimming at V came to 6 bases and at J to 2 bases, leaving 4 bases not matched to a gene. CDR3 length equals 15 residues. The germline CDR1 and CDR2 sequences are MNHEY and SVGAGI. The chain's CDR3 is CASSTDRGGNQPQHF. DNA of the CDR3: TGTGCCAGCAGCACGGACAGGGGGGGCAATCAGCCCCAGCATTTT.

The chain uses TRBV19 and TRBJ1-5, with TRBD1 as a possible D gene (5 bases). V lost 5 bases, J lost 0 bases, and 8 bases lay in between. From germline, CDR1 is LNHDA and CDR2 SQIVND (reference sequence). The CDR3 totals 14 residues. This CDR3 reads CASSDRDSNQPQHF. The CDR3 DNA is TGTGCCAGTAGTGACAGAGATAGCAATCAGCCCCAGCATTTT.

The J gene is TRBJ2-2, the V gene TRBV27; TRBD1 matches at 7 bases. Germline V lookup: CDR1 MNHEY, CDR2 SMNVEV (reference sequence). The CDR3 has 15 residues. The trim removed 7 bases at V and 0 bases at J, leaving 5 bases unmatched. The CDR3 loop is CASTPGQTNTGELFF. The DNA for the CDR3 is TGTGCCAGCACCCCGGGACAGACGAACACCGGGGAGCTGTTTTTT.

The CDR3 DNA follows: TGTGCCAGTACTGTGGGTAGGGAGCAGCCCCAGCATTTT. This sequence encodes CASTVGREQPQHF. V is TRBV19 and J is TRBJ1-5; D gene uncertain. Germline CDR1 and CDR2: LNHDA and SQIVND (reference sequence). The CDR3 has 13 residues. Trimming removed 7 bases at V and 7 bases at J, with 14 bases between.

The J gene is TRBJ2-1, the V gene TRBV7-8, with TRBD2 matching 12 bases. Germline loops: CDR1 SGHVS, CDR2 FQNEAQ. V trimming: 2 bases; J trimming: 4 bases; junction bases outside the gene matches: 6. The CDR3 runs 17 residues. CDR3 nucleotide sequence: TGTGCCAGCAGCTTATCCCGTACTAGCGGGGGGTACAATGAGCAGTTCTTC. It yields the protein CASSLSRTSGGYNEQFF.

This chain links TRBV7-6 with TRBJ2-3, with TRBD2 matching over 9 bases. Unmatched junction bases numbered 5, after V lost 5 bases and J lost 2 bases. Germline V gene lookup returns CDR1 SGHVS and CDR2 FNYEAQ. CDR3 size: 15 residues. CDR3 sequence reads: CASSLRLADTDTQYF. As DNA, the CDR3 is TGTGCCAGCAGCCTCCGACTAGCGGACACAGATACGCAGTATTTT.

The V gene is TRBV11-2, the J gene TRBJ2-7, with 7 bases matching TRBD2. The trim removed 0 bases at V and 2 bases at J, leaving 1 base unmatched. This CDR3 has 14 residues. In germline, CDR1 is SGHAT, CDR2 FQNNGV. CDR3 coding DNA: TGTGCCAGCAGCTTAGACCGGGGGGCCTACGAGCAGTACTTC. As protein: CASSLDRGAYEQYF.

The chain joins TRBV9 to TRBJ1-3, with a weak D call TRBD1 (5 bases). V shed 4 bases and J shed 3 bases, with 26 bases lying between them. The CDR3 has 19 amino acids. Germline V gene sequence: CDR1 SGDLS, CDR2 YYNGEE. Here the CDR3 DNA reads TGTGCCAGCAGCCCCCCCCAAGGGGCCTCAGGGATGGTTGGAAACACCATATATTTT. Translating gives CASSPPQGASGMVGNTIYF.

The gene calls are TRBV19 and TRBJ2-5; tentative D call: TRBD1 (7 bases). Germline V lookup: CDR1 LNHDA, CDR2 SQIVND (reference sequence). The CDR3 spans 13 residues. Trimming removed 5 bases from V and 4 bases from J, with 11 bases in between. CDR3 residues: CASSLRGAETQYF. In DNA, the CDR3 is TGTGCCAGTAGTCTCAGGGGGGCAGAGACCCAGTACTTC.

CDR3: CASSQEVAAGGYEQYF. CDR3 nucleotide sequence: TGCGCCAGCAGCCAAGAGGTGGCAGCCGGGGGTTACGAGCAGTACTTC. V and J are TRBV4-1 and TRBJ2-5, with D perhaps TRBD2 (6 bases). The closer fit of TRBJ2-7 to the DNA end suggests the J call may be wrong. In germline, CDR1 is MGHRA, CDR2 YSYEKL. The CDR3 totals 16 residues.

V and J are TRBV7-9 and TRBJ2-1; 15 positions agree with TRBD2. CDR1 SEHNR and CDR2 FQNEAQ come from the germline V gene (reference sequence). V dropped 4 bases and J dropped 4; count of bases not matched to a gene: 5. This CDR3 has 17 amino acids. The CDR3 region has the DNA TGTGCCAGCAGCTCGGGACTAGCGGGGGGCCATTACAATGAGCAGTTCTTC. Residues: CASSSGLAGGHYNEQFF.

The rearrangement links TRBV7-9 to TRBJ2-5; weak D call: TRBD1 (5 bases). Germline CDR1 is SEHNR and CDR2 is FQNEAQ (reference sequence). Trimming cost V 7 bases and J 3 bases, with 15 bases left between them. The CDR3 has 14 amino acids. As DNA, the CDR3 is TGTGCCAGCACCCAGTACAGGCAAGAAGAGACCCAGTACTTC. It translates to CASTQYRQEETQYF.

The sample holds one count of this clone. The chain employs TRBV19 and TRBJ2-1; 11 bases agree with TRBD2. The CDR3 contains 16 residues. V trimming: 4 bases; J trimming: 8 bases; junction bases outside the gene matches: 10. From germline, CDR1 is LNHDA and CDR2 SQIVND (reference sequence). The CDR3 loop reads CASSNGGSGRVYEQFF. CDR3 sequence (DNA): TGTGCCAGTAGTAATGGTGGTAGCGGGAGGGTCTATGAGCAGTTCTTC.

The sample holds one count of this clone. The chain couples TRBV5-1 to TRBJ2-5; D is unresolved. Trimming left V 4 bases short and J 2 bases short, with 18 bases between. The CDR3 has 16 amino acids. Germline CDR1 reads SGHRS; CDR2 reads YFSETQ. CDR3: CASSPQRGPRQETQYF. CDR3 coding DNA: TGCGCCAGCAGCCCCCAACGCGGTCCTCGGCAAGAGACCCAGTACTTC.

This chain links TRBV18 with TRBJ2-6; D gene ambiguous. Trimming left V 0 bases short and J 4 bases short, with 4 bases between. Germline CDR1 is KGHSH and CDR2 is LQKENI. The CDR3 length is 14 residues. CDR3 sequence reads: CASSPPSGANVLTF. In nucleotides, the CDR3 is TGTGCCAGCTCACCACCTTCAGGGGCCAACGTCCTGACTTTC.

The chain employs TRBV19 and TRBJ2-7; 9 bases are shared with TRBD1. Germline lookup yields CDR1 LNHDA and CDR2 SQIVND (reference sequence). Germline trimming cut 3 bases from V and 2 bases from J; bases unmatched to any gene: 5. The CDR3 runs 15 residues. In DNA, the CDR3 is TGTGCCAGTAGTATGCCGGGACAGGGTACCTACGAGCAGTACTTC. Translation: CASSMPGQGTYEQYF.

The CDR3 loop is CASSTGTGGWDTQYF. CDR3 DNA: TGTGCCAGCAGCACGGGGACAGGGGGTTGGGATACGCAGTATTTT. This chain uses TRBV7-9 with TRBJ2-3; 11 bases fit TRBD1. This CDR3 comprises 15 residues. The J segment lost 6 bases and the V segment lost 5 bases, leaving 7 bases of the junction unmatched. Germline assignment: CDR1 SEHNR and CDR2 FQNEAQ (reference sequence).

The J gene is TRBJ1-1, the V gene TRBV5-1, with no clear D. This CDR3 is 14 amino acids long. V dropped 0 bases and J dropped 3 bases, with 9 bases sitting between them. Germline lookup yields CDR1 SGHRS and CDR2 YFSETQ. CDR3 DNA: TGCGCCAGCAGCTTGGTTAGAGTAGACACTGAAGCTTTCTTT. Its protein is CASSLVRVDTEAFF.